Listed here is a single T cell receptor beta chain. This clone was recorded a few times. Its antigen is not yet known. Qualities for individual bases were not recorded, and no much larger clone is one base off. The data belong to a study of T cell clones after liver transplantation (dated by TCRdb to between 2019 and 2020). Regarding the study in general: The samples were obtained from ITN030ST, a randomized trial that attempted immunosuppression withdrawal within 2 years after liver transplantation. Subjects received no induction therapy and standard immunosuppression until randomization at 12-24 months post-transplant. To count as tolerant, a recipient had to stay completely off immunosuppression for at least one year without liver enzymes climbing beyond twice the upper limit of normal. Of the eight recipients, a few were HCV-positive, while the remaining recipients had been transplanted for non-autoimmune, non-viral indications. Donor-reactive T cell clones were identified by TCRbeta sequencing following a pre-transplant mixed lymphocyte reaction and were subsequently tracked in post-transplant blood. Third party-reactive TCRbeta sequences from pre-transplant MLRs were also identified as an antigen-independent comparator for donor-reactive sequences. The study cohort included 8 liver transplant recipients, of whom 3 were classified as tolerant and 5 as non-tolerant.

Alloreactive TCRbeta sequences were defined by sequencing of proliferating CFSE-low cells from the MLR. CFSE-MLRs used pre-transplant recipient cells stimulated by donor PBMCs, splenocytes or lymph node cells, or third-party PBMCs. Each of the 8 studied subjects was randomized to immunosuppression withdrawal. The Qiagen DNeasy Blood and Tissue Kit was used for genomic DNA isolation. Using immunoSEQ, frozen genomic DNA was subjected to high-throughput TCRbeta CDR3 sequencing, a process that included PCR amplification, mapping, bias correction and internal controls. The source study handled its data this way. Only productive rearrangements were retained, with each unique TCRbeta sequence defined by its CDR3 nucleotide sequence together with its V and J gene. For classification of a sequence as donor-reactive, at least 5-fold expansion in CFSE-low cells relative to unstimulated pre-transplant cells and a frequency of at least 0.01% were required. Minimum frequency thresholds were set for each subject based on the unstimulated sample with the lowest template count, ensuring at least 90% detection power. Repertoire turnover was measured by Jensen-Shannon divergence between the top 1000 TCRbeta sequences post- and pre-transplant. Two-sided Fisher's exact tests were used to test for changes in how often donor-reactive sequences were detected. Imported from immuneACCESS, the table was reduced by TCRdb to in-frame sequences with V and J called. These copies leave out some clones; in studies compared against another copy, an unresolved V gene accounts for under half, and the cause of the remainder is not known. Clonal size and the V and J genes are those of that table, whereas D and trimming came from the DNA. A total of about 2,900 clones appear in this sample, under 30% of them only once. Together, the top ten hold around 16% of the sample.

V is pruned by 0 bases and J by 11 bases, leaving 13 bases of the junction without a gene match. The CDR3 spans 17 residues, from the cysteine through the phenylalanine. Only the CDR3 DNA stays, 51 bases, in frame from base 1. CDR1 and CDR2 (SGHNT, YYREEE) derive from the germline V gene (reference sequence). Study-wide findings and limitations: In two subjects, low numbers of available donor cells limited the measurable donor-reactive repertoire. Since no allograft tissue specimens were available, donor-reactive T cells may have migrated into the graft instead of being deleted. When repertoire turnover was taken into account, detection of donor-reactive sequences was significantly reduced in 7 of 8 subjects for CD4 and in 8 of 8 subjects for CD8. The decline in donor-reactive sequences exceeded the decline in third party-reactive sequences, suggesting partial antigen-specific deletion that was unrelated to withdrawal success. A significant post-transplant decrease in circulating donor-reactive CD4 TCRbeta sequences was observed in 5 of 8 subjects, irrespective of tolerance or HCV status. Because of small, heterogeneous patient numbers and non-standardized post-transplant time points, the conclusions were only preliminary.

Sequenced input: CD4+ T cells from PBMCs cultured with third-party cells. This sequence uses TRBV5-4 and TRBJ2-1, with 11 central nucleotides matching TRBD2. The sequence came from a human patient who received a liver transplant. After a transplant, some T cells may have been passed on by the graft donor. The encoded CDR3 is CASSLESVSASGGQQFF. At the DNA level, the sequence is TGTGCCAGCAGCTTGGAGAGTGTATCCGCTAGCGGGGGGCAGCAGTTCTTC. The CDR3, completed at both ends by the reference TRBV5-4 and TRBJ2-1 genes, gives the full variable domain ETGVTQSPTHLIKTRGQQVTLRCSSQSGHNTVSWYQQALGQGPQFIFQYYREEENGRGNFPPRFSGLQFPNYSSELNVNALELDDSALYLCASSLESVSASGGQQFFGPGTRLTVL.